A selection of T cell receptor beta chains follows, all from one sample in a study of blood T cell repertoires in COVID-19. This table comes from immunoSEQ multiplex PCR, and its TCRdb copy is limited to in-frame clones, with some not included. The sample has roughly 200,000 clones, approximately 88% seen once. Sequenced sample: PBMCs or T cells enriched from blood (not recorded which). The receptors come from a man aged 18 to 29 with acute COVID-19. CDR3s include the opening cysteine and the closing phenylalanine or tryptophan. A D gene is named only where the DNA matches it firmly. Expanded clones get a size class; other rows say once, few or many, or leave the size out.

>TRBV15|NA|TRBJ2-2|NA
CATGGQGSGELFF
TGTGCCACCGGGGGTCAGGGGTCCGGGGAGCTGTTTTTT
>TRBV7-3|NA|TRBJ1-4|NA
CASSLYPGKLFF
TGTGCCAGCAGCTTATACCCAGGAAAACTGTTTTTT
>TRBV2|NA|TRBJ2-1|NA
CASSDEGALGNEQFF
TGTGCCAGCAGTGATGAGGGTGCCTTAGGCAATGAGCAGTTCTTC
>TRBV7-9|NA|TRBJ2-1|NA
CASSLTEQFF
TGTGCCAGCAGCTTGACAGAGCAGTTCTTC
>TRBV7-9|NA|TRBJ2-2|NA
CASSPHRDTGTGELFF
TGTGCCAGCAGCCCCCACAGGGATACGGGAACCGGGGAGCTGTTTTTT
>TRBV28|NA|TRBJ2-7|NA
CASSSPGHLYEQYF
TGTGCCAGCAGTTCTCCGGGACACCTCTACGAGCAGTACTTC
>TRBV4-1|NA|TRBJ1-1|NA
CASSQDAGNTEAFF
TGCGCCAGCAGCCAAGATGCGGGGAACACTGAAGCTTTCTTT
>TRBV11-2|NA|TRBJ1-5|NA
CASSFGVNQPQHF
TGTGCCAGCAGCTTCGGGGTCAATCAGCCCCAGCATTTT
>TRBV30|NA|TRBJ1-6|NA
CAWSVPGLVNSPLHF
TGTGCCTGGAGTGTACCCGGACTGGTCAATTCACCCCTCCACTTT
>TRBV4-2|NA|TRBJ1-1|NA
CASSRSGEGGEAFF
TGTGCCAGCAGCCGCTCAGGGGAGGGTGGTGAAGCTTTCTTT
>TRBV6-5|NA|TRBJ1-1|NA
CASSRRGTEAFF
TGTGCCAGCAGCCGACGGGGGACTGAAGCTTTCTTT
>TRBV19|NA|TRBJ1-4|NA
CASSKPGDEKLFF
TGTGCCAGTAGTAAGCCAGGGGATGAAAAACTGTTTTTT
>TRBV28|TRBD2|TRBJ2-7|once
CASKNLAGDYEQYF
TGTGCCAGCAAGAATCTAGCGGGAGACTACGAGCAGTACTTC
>TRBV14|NA|TRBJ1-1|NA
CASSLRTANTEAFF
TGTGCCAGCAGCCTACGGACAGCTAACACTGAAGCTTTCTTT
>TRBV30|NA|TRBJ2-2|once
CALEASRRDTGELFF
TGTGCCTTGGAGGCTAGCCGCCGTGACACCGGGGAGCTGTTTTTT
>TRBV27|NA|TRBJ2-1|NA
CASSFSLAYNEQFF
TGTGCCAGCAGTTTTAGCCTAGCCTACAATGAGCAGTTCTTC
>TRBV10-3|TRBD1|TRBJ2-7|once
CAISVIGQGYEQYF
TGTGCCATCAGTGTAATAGGACAGGGGTACGAGCAGTACTTC
>TRBV5-1|TRBD2|TRBJ2-7|once
CASSAGGRVSYEQYF
TGCGCCAGCAGCGCGGGCGGGAGGGTCTCCTACGAGCAGTACTTC
>TRBV27|TRBD1|TRBJ1-2|NA
CASRPRGQGYGYTF
TGTGCCAGCAGGCCCCGGGGACAGGGGTATGGCTACACCTTC
>TRBV5-1|TRBD2|TRBJ2-2|NA
CASSLPPASGITGELFF
TGCGCCAGCAGCTTGCCCCCCGCTAGCGGGATCACCGGGGAGCTGTTTTTT
>TRBV7-3|TRBD1|TRBJ1-1|NA
CASSPTQGQNTEAFF
TGTGCCAGCAGCCCCACACAGGGGCAGAACACTGAAGCTTTCTTT
>TRBV7-3|TRBD1|TRBJ1-1|NA
CASGIQGSNTEAFF
TGTGCCAGCGGCATACAGGGGTCCAACACTGAAGCTTTCTTT
>TRBV11-3|TRBD1|TRBJ1-2|NA
CASSLGTGGSGYTF
TGTGCCAGCAGCTTAGGCACAGGGGGAAGTGGCTACACCTTC
>TRBV10-2|TRBD1|TRBJ1-1|once
CASRSGQGDTEAFF
TGCGCCAGCAGATCCGGACAGGGTGACACTGAAGCTTTCTTT
>TRBV7-9|TRBD2|TRBJ2-3|few
CASSPRRAGRDTQYF
TGTGCCAGCAGCCCGCGCCGAGCGGGAAGAGATACGCAGTATTTT
>TRBV6-2/TRBV6-3|NA|TRBJ1-5|NA
CASSWYRDSNQPQHF
TGTGCCAGCAGTTGGTACAGGGATAGCAATCAGCCCCAGCATTTT
>TRBV7-9|TRBD1|TRBJ1-5|many
CASTAGTGNDQPQHF
TGTGCCAGCACAGCCGGGACAGGGAACGATCAGCCCCAGCATTTT
>TRBV29-1|NA|TRBJ2-1|NA
CSVETRAYNEQFF
TGCAGCGTTGAAACCAGGGCCTACAATGAGCAGTTCTTC
>TRBV7-9|NA|TRBJ1-5|NA
CASSPPGDNQPQHF
TGTGCCAGCAGCCCCCCCGGAGACAATCAGCCCCAGCATTTT
>TRBV13|TRBD1|TRBJ2-7|NA
CASSFRDRGHEQYF
TGTGCCAGCAGCTTCCGGGACAGGGGACACGAGCAGTACTTC
>TRBV28|NA|TRBJ1-6|NA
CASSLTGKSSPLHF
TGTGCCAGCAGCCTGACAGGAAAGAGTTCACCCCTCCACTTT
>TRBV3-1/TRBV3-2|NA|TRBJ2-5|NA
CASSQDSRGETQNF
TGTGCCAGCAGCCAAGATTCTAGAGGAGAGACCCAGAACTTC
>TRBV27|NA|TRBJ2-7|NA
CASSYGSGYEQYF
TGTGCCAGCAGTTACGGGAGTGGCTACGAGCAGTACTTC
>TRBV30|TRBD1|TRBJ1-1|NA
CAWSAGQGLPEAFF
TGTGCCTGGAGTGCCGGACAGGGGCTCCCTGAAGCTTTCTTT
>TRBV27|TRBD2|TRBJ2-1|NA
CASSPIAGASYNEQFF
TGTGCCAGCAGCCCGATAGCGGGAGCGTCCTACAATGAGCAGTTCTTC
>TRBV19|NA|TRBJ1-1|NA
CASRNRRAMNTEAFF
TGTGCCAGCCGAAACCGCAGGGCCATGAACACTGAAGCTTTCTTT
>TRBV19|NA|TRBJ1-2|NA
CASSTTGLGRGYTF
TGTGCCAGTAGTACTACAGGCCTCGGGAGGGGCTACACCTTC
>TRBV6-5|NA|TRBJ1-1|NA
CASSYPGQEAFF
TGTGCCAGCAGTTACCCCGGACAGGAAGCTTTCTTT
>TRBV28|NA|TRBJ1-5|NA
CASTRGSERPQHF
TGTGCCAGCACGAGGGGGAGTGAACGGCCCCAGCATTTT
>TRBV5-1|NA|TRBJ2-5|NA
CASSLQGRETQYF
TGCGCCAGCAGCCTACAGGGCCGTGAGACCCAGTACTTC
>TRBV4-1|NA|TRBJ1-5|NA
CASSRQKGGDQPQHF
TGCGCCAGCAGCCGGCAAAAAGGCGGTGATCAGCCCCAGCATTTT
>TRBV19|NA|TRBJ2-2|NA
CASSPQGPGELFF
TGTGCCAGTAGTCCTCAGGGTCCCGGGGAGCTGTTTTTT
>TRBV9|TRBD1|TRBJ2-7|once
CASSVEGTGAYEQYF
TGTGCCAGCAGCGTAGAGGGGACAGGGGCCTACGAGCAGTACTTC
>TRBV9|TRBD1|TRBJ2-7|few
CASSGTGDYEQYF
TGTGCCAGCAGCGGGACAGGGGACTACGAGCAGTACTTC
>TRBV7-8|TRBD1|TRBJ2-7|NA
CASRPFGTVDVQYF
TGTGCCAGCAGACCGTTCGGGACAGTTGACGTGCAGTACTTC
>TRBV5-4|TRBD2|TRBJ2-7|once
CASSGGLFIFAYEQYF
TGTGCCAGCAGCGGGGGACTATTCATTTTTGCCTACGAGCAGTACTTC
>TRBV6-5|TRBD1|TRBJ2-7|NA
CASSPGGEQYF
TGTGCCAGCAGCCCAGGGGGCGAGCAGTACTTC
>TRBV7-8|NA|TRBJ2-1|NA
CASSLGGVGGYNEQFF
TGTGCCAGCAGCTTAGGGGGGGTTGGTGGCTACAATGAGCAGTTCTTC
>TRBV25-1|NA|TRBJ2-1|NA
CASSLVYNEQFF
TGTGCCAGCAGCCTAGTTTACAATGAGCAGTTCTTC
>TRBV30|TRBD1|TRBJ2-7|NA
CAWSRTGHVYEQYF
TGTGCCTGGAGTCGGACAGGACACGTCTACGAGCAGTACTTC
>TRBV2|NA|TRBJ2-3|NA
CASSEYVQSTDTQYF
TGTGCCAGCAGTGAATACGTGCAGAGCACAGATACGCAGTATTTT
>TRBV19|TRBD2|TRBJ2-2|NA
CASSMSGRAPGELFF
TGTGCCAGTAGTATGAGCGGGAGGGCCCCCGGGGAGCTGTTTTTT
>TRBV9|NA|TRBJ2-1|NA
CASSVEEFGQGSNNEQFF
TGTGCCAGCAGCGTAGAGGAATTCGGGCAGGGGAGCAACAATGAGCAGTTCTTC
>TRBV21-1|NA|TRBJ2-5|once
CASSKSGSGNETQYF
TGTGCCAGCAGCAAATCTGGTAGCGGGAATGAGACCCAGTACTTC
>TRBV5-1|TRBD1|TRBJ2-2|NA
CASNRGANTGELFF
TGCGCCAGCAACAGGGGCGCGAACACCGGGGAGCTGTTTTTT
>TRBV15|NA|TRBJ2-5|NA
CATSRAGQGQETQYF
TGTGCCACCAGCAGAGCTGGCCAGGGGCAAGAGACCCAGTACTTC